Listed here are 30 T cell receptor beta chains from one sample, sequenced in a study of blood T cell repertoires in COVID-19 (dated by TCRdb to about 2020). Preparation of the library involved the immunoSEQ multiplex PCR assay. This is the immuneACCESS table as TCRdb keeps it, with only in-frame sequences that have V and J called. A part of the clones is gone; compared with another copy, unresolved V genes explain less than half, and the rest is unexplained. In this sample the table shows 75,000 to 100,000 clones, around four fifths of which occur a single time. The leading ten clones occupy about 10% of the sample. The material sequenced was peripheral blood. The receptor set was obtained from a woman of 80 years or more with acute or convalescent COVID-19.

V gene TRBV12-3 or TRBV12-4 combines with J gene TRBJ2-3; TRBD2 aligns across 11 bases. This CDR3 is built from 13 residues. Unmatched junction bases numbered 3, after V lost 8 bases and J lost 5 bases. CDR3 bases: TGTGCCAGCGGTCTAGCGGGAGGAGATACGCAGTATTTT. Protein sequence: CASGLAGGDTQYF.

This clone occurred a few times. The chain combines TRBV18 with TRBJ1-3, with 7 bases aligning to TRBD1. CDR1 and CDR2 from the germline V gene are KGHSH and LQKENI. The CDR3 has 12 residues. With V trimmed by 7 bases and J by 5 bases, 2 bases remained unmatched. The CDR3: CASLGQRNTIYF. The CDR3 DNA is TGTGCCAGCTTGGGACAGAGAAACACCATATATTTT.

V is TRBV5-1 and J is TRBJ2-5; 9 bases line up with TRBD1. The CDR3 has 13 residues. J gave up 5 bases and V 4 bases, and 3 bases lay outside the gene matches. The germline V gene encodes CDR1 SGHRS and CDR2 YFSETQ. CDR3 in DNA: TGCGCCAGCAGCGCCGGACAGGGGGAGACCCAGTACTTC. The encoded protein is CASSAGQGETQYF.

This sequence joins TRBV30 and TRBJ2-1, with D possibly TRBD1 on 6 matching bases. The germline V gene has CDR1 GTSNPN and CDR2 SVGIG (reference sequence). Trimming removed 2 bases at V and 7 bases at J, with 12 bases between. The CDR3 length is 13 residues. In DNA, the CDR3 is TGTGCCTGGAGTCGAGGGGGTTGGAATGAGCAGTTCTTC. Protein product: CAWSRGGWNEQFF.

The V and J genes are TRBV3-1 (or the pseudogene TRBV3-2) and TRBJ2-3; 11 nucleotides agree with TRBD2. The V segment lost 4 bases and the J segment 2 bases; nucleotides outside the gene matches: 8. Germline V gene sequence: CDR1 LGHDT, CDR2 YNNKEL (reference sequence). The CDR3 totals 17 residues. CDR3 region: CASSLRIAGGSTDTQYF. DNA for the CDR3: TGTGCCAGCAGCCTTCGTATAGCGGGAGGGTCCACAGATACGCAGTATTTT.

This chain links TRBV12-3 or TRBV12-4 with TRBJ1-2; D is unclear. This CDR3 comprises 13 residues. The V and J ends lost 5 bases and 2 bases respectively, with 9 bases between them. CDR3 sequence (DNA): TGTGCCAGCAGTCTACGGGAGAACTATGGCTACACCTTC. Residues: CASSLRENYGYTF.

The chain has TRBV11-1 and TRBJ2-5; a possible D gene is TRBD1 (6 bases). The CDR3 contains 13 residues. CDR1 is SGHAT and CDR2 is FQDESV in the germline V gene (reference sequence). V lost 3 bases, J lost 6 bases, and 11 bases lay in between. CDR3 bases: TGTGCCAGCAGCTTTGGCAGGGGAAAGACCCAGTACTTC. Translation: CASSFGRGKTQYF.

The DNA of the CDR3 is TGTGCCAGCTCACCACCTCAGGAAACGCAGTATTTT. Amino acid sequence: CASSPPQETQYF. This chain connects TRBV18 to TRBJ2-3; D uncertain. With 0 bases removed from V and 9 bases from J, the gap between germline ends came to 7 bases. This CDR3 has 12 residues. Germline CDR1 and CDR2: KGHSH and LQKENI. Full variable domain (outside the CDR3, taken from reference TRBV18 and TRBJ2-3): NAGVMQNPRHLVRRRGQEARLRCSPMKGHSHVYWYRQLPEEGLKFMVYLQKENIIDESGMPKERFSAEFPKEGPSILRIQQVVRGDSAAYFCASSPPQETQYFGPGTRLTVL.

The chain couples TRBV28 to TRBJ1-2, with D possibly TRBD1 on 5 matching bases. Germline V CDR1 and CDR2: MDHEN, SYDVKM. The CDR3 consists of 12 residues. The DNA for the CDR3 is TGTGGGGTCGGCCCCGGGACTTATGGCTACACCTTC. This gives the protein CGVGPGTYGYTF.

The chain combines TRBV18 with TRBJ1-5; 8 bases line up with TRBD1. Trimming cost V 6 bases and J 1 base; bases outside gene matches: 2. This CDR3 has 14 residues. Germline V gene lookup returns CDR1 KGHSH and CDR2 LQKENI. Written as DNA, the CDR3 is TGTGCCAGCTCCCGGACAGGGAGCAATCAGCCCCAGCATTTT. Protein: CASSRTGSNQPQHF.

This sequence joins TRBV18 and TRBJ1-4, with TRBD1 matching 10 bases. Trimming at V came to 0 bases and at J to 14 bases, leaving 15 bases not matched to a gene. This CDR3 comprises 17 residues. CDR1 is KGHSH, CDR2 LQKENI, per germline. This CDR3 is CASSPPGAGTGAYQLFF. CDR3 bases: TGTGCCAGCTCACCACCGGGAGCCGGGACAGGGGCCTACCAGCTGTTTTTT.

CDR3: CATLGLAANTDTQYF. CDR3 DNA sequence: TGTGCCACCCTTGGACTGGCCGCGAACACAGATACGCAGTATTTT. J is TRBJ2-3 and V is TRBV6-5, with D perhaps TRBD2 (5 bases). Trimming pared 10 bases from V and 2 bases from J, leaving 19 bases between. The CDR3 contains 15 residues. Germline CDR1 and CDR2: MNHEY and SVGAGI.

This chain's CDR3 is CASSLPPGQGMNEQFF. DNA of the CDR3: TGTGCCAGCAGCTTACCGCCGGGACAGGGGATGAATGAGCAGTTCTTC. The genes are TRBV7-9 and TRBJ2-1; 10 bases align to TRBD1. V lost 2 bases to trimming and J lost 7 bases; unmatched junction nucleotides: 8. The CDR3 is 16 residues long. Germline V gene data show CDR1 as SEHNR and CDR2 as FQNEAQ (reference sequence).

The V and J genes are TRBV19 and TRBJ2-7; 7 nucleotides agree with TRBD1. The CDR3 contains 16 residues. Per the germline V gene, CDR1 is LNHDA and CDR2 is SQIVND (reference sequence). Germline trimming cut 1 base from V and 2 bases from J; bases unmatched to any gene: 8. The CDR3 reads CASSIGGWQGAYEQYF. DNA of the CDR3: TGTGCCAGTAGTATAGGAGGGTGGCAGGGGGCCTACGAGCAGTACTTC.

The V and J genes are TRBV7-3 and TRBJ2-2; 10 bases fit TRBD2. The CDR3 contains 16 residues. J was trimmed by 4 bases and V by 5 bases; bases with no gene match: 7. CDR1 and CDR2 from the germline V gene are SGHTA and FQGTGA. The CDR3 nucleotides read TGTGCCAGCAGCGCCAGGCCTAGCGGGAGCACCGGGGAGCTGTTTTTT. This sequence encodes CASSARPSGSTGELFF.

This chain links TRBV30 with TRBJ1-6, with TRBD1 matching 12 bases. Germline V lookup: CDR1 GTSNPN, CDR2 SVGIG (reference sequence). The CDR3 totals 16 residues. The V segment lost 7 bases and the J segment 7 bases; nucleotides outside the gene matches: 11. CDR3 region: CASSGQGAVRNSPLHF. The CDR3 DNA sequence: TGTGCCTCCTCGGGACAGGGGGCGGTAAGGAATTCACCCCTCCACTTT. The full variable domain, in which reference TRBV30 and TRBJ1-6 provide the parts outside the CDR3, is SQTIHQWPATLVQPVGSPLSLECTVEGTSNPNLYWYRQAAGRGLQLLFYSVGIGQISSEVPQNLSASRPQDRQFILSSKKLLLSDSGFYLCASSGQGAVRNSPLHFGNGTRLTVT.

This clone was counted only a few times. The rearrangement links TRBV28 to TRBJ1-1; tentatively, D is TRBD1 (5 bases). The CDR3 loop spans 16 amino acids. Germline V gives CDR1 MDHEN, CDR2 SYDVKM. V lost 7 bases, J lost 0 bases, and 18 bases lay in between. The CDR3 coding sequence is TGTGCCAGCACTCGAAGGGGTTTCGGTTTGAACACTGAAGCTTTCTTT. Translation gives CASTRRGFGLNTEAFF.

The V and J genes are TRBV2 and TRBJ2-3, with 8 nucleotides matching TRBD1. V shed 8 bases and J 5 bases; nucleotides not matched to a gene: 6. The CDR3 runs 13 residues. Germline V gene sequence: CDR1 SNHLY, CDR2 FYNNEI. CDR3 sequence (DNA): TGTGCCAGCCTAGGGGACAGGCGAGATACGCAGTATTTT. It codes for CASLGDRRDTQYF.

This sequence joins TRBV5-8 and TRBJ1-1; D is unresolved. The germline gives CDR1 SGHTS, CDR2 YDEGEE. The CDR3 is 15 residues long. Trimming removed 0 bases at V and 4 bases at J, with 13 bases between. Here the CDR3 DNA reads TGTGCCAGCAGCTTGGGGGTTGGCACAGTCACTGAAGCTTTCTTT. Encoded protein: CASSLGVGTVTEAFF.

CDR3 protein: CASSVERGLVGELFF. Here the CDR3 DNA reads TGTGCCAGCAGCGTAGAAAGGGGGCTCGTCGGGGAGCTGTTTTTT. The chain uses TRBV9 and TRBJ2-2; 7 positions match TRBD1. The V gene end was trimmed by 0 bases and the J gene end by 7 bases; junction bases not matched to a gene: 6. Germline V gives CDR1 SGDLS, CDR2 YYNGEE. The CDR3 is 15 amino acids.

The chain joins TRBV4-1 to TRBJ1-4; D is unresolved. This CDR3 is built from 16 residues. CDR1 and CDR2 (germline): MGHRA, YSYEKL. Trimming took off 0 bases at V and 0 bases at J, with 8 bases between the two ends. The CDR3 reads CASSQEAGPTNEKLFF. The CDR3 bases are TGCGCCAGCAGCCAAGAAGCAGGTCCAACTAATGAAAAACTGTTTTTT.

The chain recombines TRBV5-5 with TRBJ1-1, with 8 nucleotides matching TRBD1. V lost 1 base to trimming and J lost 11 bases; unmatched junction nucleotides: 16. The CDR3 is 16 residues long. The V gene's germline CDR1 is SGHKS and CDR2 YYEKEE (reference sequence). CDR3 residues: CASSLQGQVFEKGAFF. The CDR3 coding sequence is TGTGCCAGCAGCTTGCAGGGACAGGTGTTTGAGAAGGGGGCTTTCTTT.

In DNA, the CDR3 is TGTGCCAGCAGCTTAACCGGACAGGGCGCCTACGAGCAGTACTTC. Its protein is CASSLTGQGAYEQYF. The genes are TRBV11-2 and TRBJ2-7; 8 positions agree with TRBD1. Germline CDR1 is SGHAT and CDR2 is FQNNGV. The CDR3 length is 15 residues. V trimming: 2 bases; J trimming: 2 bases; junction bases outside the gene matches: 5.

The chain recombines TRBV2 with TRBJ1-1, with 7 bases fitting TRBD1. V was pared by 9 bases and J by 1 base, with 5 bases of the junction left unmatched. Germline V gene lookup returns CDR1 SNHLY and CDR2 FYNNEI. This CDR3 has 13 amino acids. The CDR3 nucleotides read TGTGCCAGTCAAACAGGGGAGAACACTGAAGCTTTCTTT. It specifies CASQTGENTEAFF. Based on the CDR3 plus reference TRBV2 and TRBJ1-1, the full variable domain is EPEVTQTPSHQVTQMGQEVILRCVPISNHLYFYWYRQILGQKVEFLVSFYNNEISEKSEIFDDQFSVERPDGSNFTLKIRSTKLEDSAMYFCASQTGENTEAFFGQGTRLTVV.

This chain uses TRBV11-3 with TRBJ2-2; TRBD1 matches 10 bases. The CDR3 is 16 residues long. CDR1 is SGHNT and CDR2 is YENEEA in the germline V gene. With V trimmed by 5 bases and J by 4 bases, 7 bases remained unmatched. The CDR3 DNA is TGTGCCAGCAGCCCAGACAGGGGGCGAGGCACCGGGGAGCTGTTTTTT. The encoded protein is CASSPDRGRGTGELFF.

V gene TRBV14 combines with J gene TRBJ1-2; the D is unclear. This CDR3 comprises 13 residues. Deletions cut 1 base from V and 4 bases from J, with 7 bases between. Per the germline V gene, CDR1 is SGHDN and CDR2 is FVKESK. CDR3 in amino acids: CASSQVYSYGYTF. DNA for the CDR3: TGTGCCAGCAGCCAAGTATACAGCTATGGCTACACCTTC. Together with reference TRBV14 and TRBJ1-2, the CDR3 gives the full variable domain: EAGVTQFPSHSVIEKGQTVTLRCDPISGHDNLYWYRRVMGKEIKFLLHFVKESKQDESGMPNNRFLAERTGGTYSTLKVQPAELEDSGVYFCASSQVYSYGYTFGSGTRLTVV.

The chain couples TRBV7-2 to TRBJ2-7, with D perhaps matching TRBD2 (5 bases). Germline lookup yields CDR1 SGHTA and CDR2 FQGNSA. V lost 4 bases and J 6 bases, leaving 19 bases between the germline ends. This CDR3 has 15 amino acids. The CDR3 region is CASSSAGPGMGEQYF. For the CDR3, the DNA is TGTGCCAGCAGCTCGGCGGGCCCAGGCATGGGCGAGCAGTACTTC.

The V gene is TRBV24-1, the J gene TRBJ2-3; TRBD1 agrees at 12 bases. Per germline, CDR1 KGHDR and CDR2 SFDVKD. The V and J ends lost 2 bases and 5 bases, in that order; junction bases with no gene match: 4. This CDR3 is 16 amino acids long. CDR3 DNA: TGTGCCACCAGTGATTGGGGACAGGGGGCTGAAGATACGCAGTATTTT. Its translation is CATSDWGQGAEDTQYF.

CDR3 sequence (DNA): TGTGCCAGCAGCTCGACTAGCGGGGTTCTTAATGAGCAGTTCTTC. It codes for CASSSTSGVLNEQFF. The chain uses TRBV5-4 and TRBJ2-1; 11 bases line up with TRBD2. V lost 3 bases and J lost 7; bases outside the gene matches: 6. The germline gives CDR1 SGHNT, CDR2 YYREEE (reference sequence). The CDR3 runs to 15 residues.

A note on this clone: At one of its ends the junction is not consistent with the germline gene, which may arise from a read error. The gene calls are TRBV6-1 and TRBJ2-7; 8 bases map to TRBD2. The CDR3 runs 14 residues. Germline V gene lookup returns CDR1 MNHNS and CDR2 SASEGT. CDR3 sequence (DNA): TGTGCCAGCAGGGAAGCGGGCGGGAGGAATGAGCAGTACTTC. It translates to CASREAGGRNEQYF.